Listed below are T cell receptor beta chains from one sample, sequenced in a study of T-cell memory formation after mild COVID-19. TCRdb redid the calling of the 5' RACE reads with MiXCR, one entry per CDR3 protein. The repertoire consists of around 320,000 distinct CDR3 sequences, with 28% occurring once and the leading ten covering less than 15%. Sequencing was performed on PBMCs or a T cell subset sorted from them (not recorded which). These receptors came from an adult woman who had mild COVID-19 (a few samples of this study predate the infection). Cell type and time point are not known. CDR3s include the opening cysteine and the closing phenylalanine or tryptophan. D genes are given only for firm matches. Only some rows state a clone size, as once, few, many or a class for expanded clones.

D gene	V gene	J gene	clone size	CDR3 DNA	CDR3 protein
NA	TRBV4-1	TRBJ2-7	NA	TGCGCCAGCAGCCAAGATGGGGCCGGCTACGAGCAGTACTTC	CASSQDGAGYEQYF
TRBD1	TRBV9	TRBJ1-1	few	TGTGCCTCCCGAAGGGACAGCCTAGCCCCTGAAGCTTTCTTT	CASRRDSLAPEAFF
TRBD2	TRBV12-3/TRBV12-4	TRBJ2-7	NA	TGTGCCAGCAGTTCCAGCGGGGGCGGGGAGCAGTACTTC	CASSSSGGGEQYF
NA	TRBV5-5	TRBJ2-3	few	TGTGCCAGCAGCTTGCTAGTGCCGGCCACAGATACGCAGTATTTT	CASSLLVPATDTQYF
NA	TRBV4-1	TRBJ1-4	NA	TGCGCCAGCAGCCAAGTCTGGAGTAGAGAGGGAAAACTGTTTTTT	CASSQVWSREGKLFF
TRBD1	TRBV2	TRBJ1-5	NA	TGTGCCAGCACCAGAGGGAGACAGGGCTATCAGCCCCAGCATTTT	CASTRGRQGYQPQHF
NA	TRBV7-6	TRBJ2-3	NA	TGTGCCAGCAGCTTAGCAGGAGCCGCGGGCACAGATACGCAGTATTTT	CASSLAGAAGTDTQYF
NA	TRBV10-3	TRBJ2-1	NA	TGTGCCATCAGCCGGGACTCCCTTGGGGGTGAGCAGTTCTTC	CAISRDSLGGEQFF
TRBD1	TRBV12-3/TRBV12-4	TRBJ2-5	NA	TGTGCCAGCAGTACCTGGACAGGGCAAGAGACCCAGTACTTC	CASSTWTGQETQYF
TRBD2	TRBV4-2	TRBJ2-5	NA	TGTGCCAGCAGCCAAGGGTTCGGGGGGGATCAAGAGACCCAGTACTTC	CASSQGFGGDQETQYF
TRBD1	TRBV11-2	TRBJ1-5	many	TGTGCCAGCAGCCCTAGTTTCGGGACAGGTTTTTATAGCAATCAGCCCCAGCATTTT	CASSPSFGTGFYSNQPQHF
NA	TRBV29-1	TRBJ1-1	NA	TGCAGCGTAACTGACTTATTCTTGAACACTGAAGCTTTCTTT	CSVTDLFLNTEAFF
NA	TRBV5-6	TRBJ1-5	few	TGTGCCAGCAGCTTCGGGACACCTAATCAGCCCCAGCATTTT	CASSFGTPNQPQHF
TRBD2	TRBV7-9	TRBJ2-3	NA	TGTGCCAGCAGCCTGGGGACTAGCGGGAGTAGGGATACGCAGTATTTT	CASSLGTSGSRDTQYF
NA	TRBV7-2	TRBJ1-1	few	TGTGCCAGCAGCTTCTACTTCGACAAGCAGGGCAGAACTGAAGCTTTCTTT	CASSFYFDKQGRTEAFF
NA	TRBV10-2	TRBJ1-1	NA	TGCGCCAGCAGTGACGCAGCTTATACTGAAGCTTTCTTT	CASSDAAYTEAFF
TRBD1	TRBV5-5	TRBJ2-1	NA	TGTGCCAGCAGCTTGAAACAGGGGGCCTCCTACAATGAGCAGTTCTTC	CASSLKQGASYNEQFF
NA	TRBV20-1	TRBJ1-5	NA	TGCAGTGCTAGAGAGTGGGTTTCGGAACAGCCCCAGCATTTT	CSAREWVSEQPQHF
NA	TRBV12-3/TRBV12-4	TRBJ1-2	NA	TGTGCCAGCAGCACACTTAACTATGGCTACACCTTC	CASSTLNYGYTF
NA	TRBV7-9	TRBJ1-1	NA	TGTGCCAGCGATATCCCCGGGATACTAAACACTGAAGCTTTCTTT	CASDIPGILNTEAFF
NA	TRBV4-1	TRBJ2-7	many	TGCGCCAGCAGCCAAGGGGAACAGGGTCCCTACGAGCAGTACTTC	CASSQGEQGPYEQYF
NA	TRBV7-8	TRBJ2-7	NA	TGTGCCAGCAGCTCGCTAGCTGTCGAGCAGTACTTC	CASSSLAVEQYF
NA	TRBV4-1	TRBJ2-3	many	TGCGCCAGCAGCCAAGAAGGGGATACGCAGTATTTT	CASSQEGDTQYF
NA	TRBV5-4	TRBJ2-3	many	TGTGCCAGCGCGGCGGGGATGACAGATACGCAGTATTTT	CASAAGMTDTQYF
NA	TRBV20-1	TRBJ1-1	NA	TGCAGTATCAGACCGAACACTGAAGCTTTCTTT	CSIRPNTEAFF
NA	TRBV9	TRBJ2-1	NA	TGTGCCAGCAGCCCAAGGACTTATCCGAGTCTTGGCTCCTACAATGAGCAGTTCTTC	CASSPRTYPSLGSYNEQFF
TRBD2	TRBV12-3/TRBV12-4	TRBJ2-2	NA	TGTGCCAGCAGTCCCGGGGGGGGCACCGGGGAGCTGTTTTTT	CASSPGGGTGELFF
TRBD2	TRBV20-1	TRBJ2-4	few	TGCAGTGCTAGAGAGACCCCAGCGGGAGGGGGGCTAGCCAAAAACATTCAGTACTTC	CSARETPAGGGLAKNIQYF
TRBD2	TRBV20-1	TRBJ2-5	NA	TGCAGTGCTAAGACTAGCGGGGGGGCCTTGGAGACCCAGTACTTC	CSAKTSGGALETQYF
TRBD2	TRBV15	TRBJ2-1	few	TGTGCCACCAGCAGGGCTCTAGCGGGAGGCGCAATAACCTCCTACAATGAGCAGTTCTTC	CATSRALAGGAITSYNEQFF
TRBD1	TRBV12-3/TRBV12-4	TRBJ1-6	NA	TGTGCCAGCAGGCTAGGGGGCGGGAATTCACCCCTCCACTTT	CASRLGGGNSPLHF
NA	TRBV7-6	TRBJ2-1	NA	TGTGCCAGCAGCTCTCTAAACAATGAGCAGTTCTTC	CASSSLNNEQFF
NA	TRBV5-6	TRBJ2-7	NA	TGTGCCAGCAGCCCGGTACACAAGCGCAAGTACGAGCAGTACTTC	CASSPVHKRKYEQYF
NA	TRBV7-9	TRBJ1-1	few	TGTGCCAGCAGCCCGCGGGGACCTTGGAACACTGAAGCTTTCTTT	CASSPRGPWNTEAFF
TRBD2	TRBV10-3	TRBJ2-7	NA	TGTGCCATCAGGGGTTTTGGGGGGGACTCCTACGAGCAGTACTTC	CAIRGFGGDSYEQYF
TRBD2	TRBV10-3	TRBJ2-1	NA	TGTGCCATCAGTGAGGGGAGCGGGAGAGGCAATGAGCAGTTCTTC	CAISEGSGRGNEQFF
NA	TRBV21-1	TRBJ1-6	few	TGTGCAAGATCGGAATACAATTCACCCCTCCACTTT	CARSEYNSPLHF
TRBD2	TRBV7-3	TRBJ2-2	once	TGTGCCAGCAGCGTTAGCGGGGAAAACACCGGGGAGCTGTTTTTT	CASSVSGENTGELFF
NA	TRBV12-3/TRBV12-4	TRBJ2-5	NA	TGTGCCAGCAGTTTAGACAGGAACCAAGAGACCCAGTACTTC	CASSLDRNQETQYF
TRBD2	TRBV7-2	TRBJ2-1	few	TGTGCCAGCAGCTTAGCTGCTAGCGGATACAATGAGCAGTTCTTC	CASSLAASGYNEQFF
NA	TRBV12-5	TRBJ2-1	NA	TGTGCTAGTGCCCGGTGGAACAGGGATTACAATGAGCAGTTCTTC	CASARWNRDYNEQFF
NA	TRBV5-1	TRBJ2-7	NA	TGCGCCAGCAGCTGGGGCGTGGAGGAGAACTCCTACGAGCAGTACTTC	CASSWGVEENSYEQYF
NA	TRBV6-5	TRBJ2-2	once	TGTGCCAGCAGTTTTACCGCGGGACAGAACACCGGGGAGCTGTTTTTT	CASSFTAGQNTGELFF
NA	TRBV14	TRBJ1-1	few	TGTGCCAGCAGCCTGGTAACCTCGGACACTGAAGCTTTCTTT	CASSLVTSDTEAFF
NA	TRBV5-1	TRBJ2-2	NA	TGCGCCAGCAGCTTGATTGCGGACCCGAGCGGGGAGCTGTTTTTT	CASSLIADPSGELFF
TRBD1	TRBV19	TRBJ1-4	NA	TGTGCCAGTAGTTCAATACGGGACAGTCTAAATGAAAAACTGTTTTTT	CASSSIRDSLNEKLFF
NA	TRBV5-5	TRBJ1-5	NA	TGTGCCAGCAGCTTGGGTTGGGGGCTCAGTCAGCCCCAGCATTTT	CASSLGWGLSQPQHF
NA	TRBV5-1	TRBJ2-1	NA	TGCGCCAGCAGCTTGTCGGATTCCTTTGTCAATGAGCAGTTCTTC	CASSLSDSFVNEQFF